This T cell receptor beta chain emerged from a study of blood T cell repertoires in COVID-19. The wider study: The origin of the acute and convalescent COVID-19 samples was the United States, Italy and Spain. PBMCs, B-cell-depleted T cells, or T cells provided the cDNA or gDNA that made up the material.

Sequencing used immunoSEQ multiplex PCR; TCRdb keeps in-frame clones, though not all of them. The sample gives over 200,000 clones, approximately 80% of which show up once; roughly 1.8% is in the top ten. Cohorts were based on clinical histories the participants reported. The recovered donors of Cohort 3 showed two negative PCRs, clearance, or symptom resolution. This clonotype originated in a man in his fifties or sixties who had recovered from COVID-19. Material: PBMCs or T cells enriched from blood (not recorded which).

The CDR3 bases are TGTGCCAGCAGCTTAGGACAGGGGAAGTCTGAAGCTTTCTTT. This codes for CASSLGQGKSEAFF. The rearrangement uses TRBV7-9 and TRBJ1-1, with 8 bases that match TRBD1. Germline V gene data show CDR1 as SEHNR and CDR2 as FQNEAQ (reference sequence). The CDR3 is 14 residues long. Losses at the gene ends were 1 base for V and 6 bases for J; bases not matched to a gene: 4.